This TCR beta chain is drawn from a study of T cell repertoires in cytomegalovirus infection. Study overall: Public TCR beta signatures indicated both CMV infection and matching HLA type.

Note on this clonotype: Antigen unknown.

Study observations and caveats: In two of eight donors, the top clonotype was HLA-C-restricted CMV-specific.

TCRdb called the reads again in MiXCR, with one record for every CDR3 protein. The data contain some 900,000 distinct CDR3 sequences, over 25% of them singletons. This material consisted of cultured CD8+ T cells from PBMCs, taken from culture after CMV antigen stimulation. The sequence came from a human donor in good health (CMV status not recorded). Some clones in this sample may be carry-over from other donors' samples.

The CDR3 spells CASNGGDSTEAFF. CDR3 DNA sequence: TGTGCCAGCAATGGTGGGGACAGTACTGAAGCTTTCTTT. The rearrangement links TRBV7-2 to TRBJ1-1; 7 bases are a match to TRBD1. Germline CDR1 is SGHTA and CDR2 is FQGNSA. There are 13 residues in the CDR3. V was clipped by 7 bases and J by 5 bases; unmatched bases: 7.